This TCR beta chain was identified in a study of T cell clones after liver transplantation. Looking at the study overall: Liver transplant recipients had immunosuppression withdrawal attempted within 2 years. Three of eight recipients were HCV-positive; others had non-autoimmune, non-viral indications. Timepoints were pre-transplant, pre-withdrawal, and after withdrawal was completed or failed.

General study points: In two subjects, few donor cells limited the measurable donor-reactive repertoire.

Points on this clone: What it binds is unknown.

The CDR3 is 11 amino acids. CDR1 is LGHNT, CDR2 FRNRAP, per germline. Deletions cut 4 bases from V and 4 bases from J, with 4 bases between. The data were produced by immunoSEQ multiplex PCR, yet TCRdb's version contains in-frame clones alone and is incomplete. This sample has 25,000 to 35,000 clones; around 96% occur once, and the top ten carry 25% to 30%. The chain carries TRBV12-5 and TRBJ2-5; D remains unclear. Sequencing used CD8+ T cells from blood, obtained 12 months after liver transplant. The clonotype originates from a human patient who received a liver transplant. A share of the T cells may be of graft donor origin. In nucleotides, the CDR3 is TGTGCTAGTGGTTCTCGAGAGACCCAGTACTTC. This codes for CASGSRETQYF. Full variable domain (outside the CDR3, taken from reference TRBV12-5 and TRBJ2-5): DARVTQTPRHKVTEMGQEVTMRCQPILGHNTVFWYRQTMMQGLELLAYFRNRAPLDDSGMPKDRFSAEMPDATLATLKIQPSEPRDSAVYFCASGSRETQYFGPGTRLLVL.